The 15 T cell receptor beta chains presented below share a single source sample, sequenced in a study of long-term antiretroviral therapy in people with HIV. At the survey level, the v3.0 immunoSEQ assay was run. This table comes from immunoSEQ multiplex PCR, and its TCRdb copy is limited to in-frame clones, with some not included. Altogether around 40,000 clones are present, about nine tenths being singletons, with the ten largest covering roughly 4.9%. The starting material was unsorted PBMCs, obtained 0.1 years before starting antiretroviral therapy. Every receptor here comes from a woman between 45 and 60 years old with HIV.

The chain recombines TRBV10-2 with TRBJ2-5; 8 positions agree with TRBD2. The germline V gene encodes CDR1 WSHSY and CDR2 SAAADI. This CDR3 spans 16 amino acids. Trimming took 4 bases from V and 4 from J; bases not matched to a gene: 11. The CDR3 is CASSVFWSGGRETQYF. The CDR3 DNA sequence: TGCGCCAGCAGTGTCTTCTGGAGCGGGGGTCGAGAGACCCAGTACTTC.

This clone appeared once. This chain links TRBV29-1 with TRBJ2-7, with D tentatively TRBD1 (6 bases). Between the trimmed V and J ends, which lost 5 bases and 5 bases, there was a span of 19 bases. This CDR3 is built from 14 residues. The V gene's germline CDR1 is SQVTM and CDR2 ANQGSEA. For the CDR3, the DNA is TGCAGCGTTCGAACAGGGCTGCCCAGGAACGAGCAGTACTTC. Encoded protein: CSVRTGLPRNEQYF.

Concerning this clone itself: At one end, the junction sequence differs from germline, possibly due to a read error. The DNA for the CDR3 is TGTGCCAGTAGGATAGGGGGGACTAGCAGTTACAATGAGCAGTTCTTC. Its translation is CASRIGGTSSYNEQFF. V gene TRBV19 combines with J gene TRBJ2-1; 9 bases map to TRBD2. The V gene's germline CDR1 is LNHDA and CDR2 SQIVND (reference sequence). The CDR3 totals 16 residues.

The V and J genes are TRBV15 and TRBJ2-5; TRBD1 matches at 9 bases. Germline loops: CDR1 LNHNV, CDR2 YYDKDF (reference sequence). This CDR3 has 14 residues. V shed 3 bases, J shed 5 bases, and the junction held 4 bases outside the gene matches. The DNA of the CDR3 is TGTGCCACCAGCAGGGACAGGGGATGGGAGACCCAGTACTTC. Its translation: CATSRDRGWETQYF. The full variable domain, its missing parts supplied by reference TRBV15 and TRBJ2-5, is DAMVIQNPRYQVTQFGKPVTLSCSQTLNHNVMYWYQQKSSQAPKLLFHYYDKDFNNEADTPDNFQSRRPNTSFCFLDIRSPGLGDTAMYLCATSRDRGWETQYFGPGTRLLVL.

The genes are TRBV27 and TRBJ1-6; 9 nucleotides line up with TRBD1. From germline, CDR1 is MNHEY and CDR2 SMNVEV (reference sequence). CDR3 length equals 14 residues. The J segment lost 3 bases and the V segment lost 8 bases, leaving 2 bases of the junction unmatched. The CDR3 region is CASGGQGYNSPLHF. In nucleotides, the CDR3 is TGTGCCAGCGGGGGACAGGGCTATAATTCACCCCTCCACTTT.

The chain links TRBV6-5 to TRBJ1-5, with D possibly being TRBD1 (5 bases). From germline, CDR1 is MNHEY and CDR2 SVGAGI. This CDR3 is built from 14 residues. Deletions cut 2 bases from V and 3 bases from J, with 8 bases between. DNA for the CDR3: TGTGCCAGCAGTTACAGGGGAATCAATCAGCCCCAGCATTTT. Its protein is CASSYRGINQPQHF.

This rearrangement joins TRBV4-3 to TRBJ2-5, with 7 positions matching TRBD2. Trimming took 4 bases from V and 5 from J; bases not matched to a gene: 10. The CDR3 has 15 amino acids. Germline lookup yields CDR1 LGHNA and CDR2 YSLEER. The CDR3 reads CASSLLGGEAETQYF. CDR3 DNA sequence: TGCGCCAGCAGCCTCCTGGGGGGGGAGGCGGAGACCCAGTACTTC.

CDR3 loop: CASSQSGVNTEAFF. The CDR3, as DNA: TGTGCCAGCAGCCAATCCGGAGTGAACACTGAAGCTTTCTTT. This chain links TRBV16 with TRBJ1-1; D is unresolved. Trimming took off 0 bases at V and 0 bases at J, with 5 bases between the two ends. CDR1 and CDR2 from the germline V gene are KGHSY and FQNENV. The CDR3 is 14 amino acids.

Regarding this clone: A junction end diverges from the germline sequence, so it may reflect a read error. The chain recombines TRBV7-7 with TRBJ2-2; possibly TRBD1 for D (6 bases). The CDR3 is made up of 13 amino acids. From germline, CDR1 is SSHAT and CDR2 FNYEAQ (reference sequence). The CDR3 coding sequence is TGTGCTAGCAGCCAAACAGGGACCGGGGAGCTGTTTTTT. Protein sequence: CASSQTGTGELFF.

The chain employs TRBV7-2 and TRBJ2-3, with 9 bases aligning to TRBD1. V lost 5 bases to trimming and J lost 3 bases; unmatched junction nucleotides: 6. The CDR3 runs to 15 residues. Germline loops: CDR1 SGHTA, CDR2 FQGNSA. CDR3 residues: CASSPHRGRTDTQYF. The CDR3 nucleotides read TGTGCCAGCAGCCCTCACAGGGGGCGGACAGATACGCAGTATTTT.

The chain uses TRBV27 and TRBJ1-1, with D hard to call. In germline, CDR1 is MNHEY, CDR2 SMNVEV (reference sequence). The CDR3 covers 13 residues. V shed 4 bases and J shed 1 base, with 7 bases lying between them. The CDR3 DNA reads TGTGCCAGCAGTTGGCAGGAGAACACTGAAGCTTTCTTT. This gives the protein CASSWQENTEAFF.

The chain links TRBV4-3 to TRBJ1-2, with D perhaps TRBD1 (6 bases). The ends were cut back, 1 base at V and 3 bases at J, with 12 bases in the middle. Germline V gene data show CDR1 as LGHNA and CDR2 as YSLEER. The CDR3 has 15 residues. DNA for the CDR3: TGCGCCAGCAGCCAAGTAACGACAGGCTACTATGGCTACACCTTC. This encodes CASSQVTTGYYGYTF.

The J gene is TRBJ2-1, the V gene TRBV5-1, with D unclear. V was shortened by 2 bases and J by 2 bases, with 8 bases between the two germline ends. The CDR3 spans 14 residues. CDR1 and CDR2 from the germline V gene are SGHRS and YFSETQ. The CDR3 region is CASSLRETYNEQFF. The CDR3 DNA is TGCGCCAGCAGCTTAAGGGAAACCTACAATGAGCAGTTCTTC. Together with reference TRBV5-1 and TRBJ2-1, the CDR3 gives the full variable domain: KAGVTQTPRYLIKTRGQQVTLSCSPISGHRSVSWYQQTPGQGLQFLFEYFSETQRNKGNFPGRFSGRQFSNSRSEMNVSTLELGDSALYLCASSLRETYNEQFFGPGTRLTVL.

The chain combines TRBV5-3 with TRBJ2-5; D possibly corresponds to TRBD2 (5 bases). TRBV5-3 is designated an ORF whose function remains uncertain. This CDR3 has 17 residues. The V end lost 4 bases, the J end lost 2 bases, and 21 bases lay between the germline ends. Here the CDR3 reads CARSTNSGYSGQETQYF. As DNA, the CDR3 is TGTGCCAGAAGCACCAACAGCGGATACTCGGGTCAAGAGACCCAGTACTTC.

The V and J genes are TRBV30 and TRBJ1-1, with D uncertain. Between the trimmed V and J ends, which lost 0 bases and 0 bases, there was a span of 5 bases. CDR1 and CDR2 from the germline V gene are GTSNPN and SVGIG (reference sequence). The CDR3 covers 13 residues. The DNA for the CDR3 is TGTGCCTGGAGTGTGGGGATGAACACTGAAGCTTTCTTT. Residues: CAWSVGMNTEAFF.